This entry features one TCR beta chain sequence. In the authors' methods: Estimates of nucleated cell counts were drawn from the amplification of reference gene primers. The method was immunoSEQ multiplex PCR; TCRdb's version includes in-frame clones alone and lacks a portion of them. The DNA gave D and trimming, while V, J and clone size come from that table. The table includes under 170,000 clones, 80% to 90% detected once. The data belong to a study of blood T cell repertoires in COVID-19. On the study more broadly: Specimens from acute and convalescent COVID-19 originated in the United States, Italy and Spain. T cells, B-cell-depleted T cells, or PBMCs supplied cDNA or gDNA.

This CDR3 is 14 amino acids long. Germline-derived CDR1 and CDR2 are SGHTA and FQGNSA. V shed 1 base and J shed 10 bases, with 14 bases lying between them. Sequences were obtained from peripheral blood. The chain joins TRBV7-2 to TRBJ2-1; D possibly corresponds to TRBD2 (6 bases). The TCR sequence derives from a man in his sixties or seventies with acute or convalescent COVID-19. This CDR3 is CASSLGDSREEQFF. In nucleotides, the CDR3 is TGTGCCAGCAGCTTAGGGGACTCCCGGGAGGAGCAGTTCTTC.